This entry lists 27 T cell receptor beta chains sequenced from one sample in a study of CD8+ T cells in alopecia areata. Sequencing templates came from extracted RNA that was reverse transcribed into cDNA. The protocol was immunoSEQ multiplex PCR, while the TCRdb copy is restricted to in-frame clones and leaves out a portion. This repertoire shows roughly 250,000 clones, approximately 60% found once; its top ten account for roughly 0.93%. Treatment noted: oral pan-JAK inhibitor, 5-10 mg twice daily. This specimen was CD4+ T cells sorted from blood, taken around week 53, from a patient treated with tofacitinib. The receptors were gathered from a human donor with alopecia areata.

This chain connects TRBV6-5 to TRBJ1-1, with 7 bases fitting TRBD1. With V trimmed by 2 bases and J by 3 bases, 0 bases remained unmatched. The CDR3 runs to 13 residues. Germline-derived CDR1 and CDR2 are MNHEY and SVGAGI. In nucleotides, the CDR3 is TGTGCCAGCAGTTACCAGGGGGACACTGAAGCTTTCTTT. Amino acids: CASSYQGDTEAFF.

This chain links TRBV30 with TRBJ2-7; TRBD1 matches at 9 bases. The CDR3 extends over 15 amino acids. The ends lost 0 bases at V and 5 bases at J; junction bases unmatched: 8. Germline lookup yields CDR1 GTSNPN and CDR2 SVGIG (reference sequence). The chain's CDR3 is CAWSVPGTGRHEQYF. The CDR3 nucleotides read TGTGCCTGGAGTGTACCAGGGACAGGGCGCCACGAGCAGTACTTC.

As regards this clone: The same CDR3 arises from other DNA sequences in this sample as well. The CDR3 DNA is TGCAGCGTTGTAGGAGCTGAAGCTTTCTTT. As protein: CSVVGAEAFF. This chain uses TRBV29-1 with TRBJ1-1; D gene uncertain. This CDR3 spans 10 amino acids. The germline V gene encodes CDR1 SQVTM and CDR2 ANQGSEA. Trimming took off 4 bases at V and 6 bases at J, with 6 bases between the two ends. Variable domain in full (rest from reference TRBV29-1 and TRBJ1-1): SAVISQKPSRDICQRGTSLTIQCQVDSQVTMMFWYRQQPGQSLTLIATANQGSEATYESGFVIDKFPISRPNLTFSTLTVSNMSPEDSSIYLCSVVGAEAFFGQGTRLTVV.

In DNA form, the CDR3 reads TGCGCCAGCAGCCCCCTAGTAGTGGAGACCCAGTACTTC. Protein: CASSPLVVETQYF. The chain employs TRBV4-1 and TRBJ2-5; D unresolved. The germline V gene encodes CDR1 MGHRA and CDR2 YSYEKL. V was pared by 4 bases and J by 5 bases, with 11 bases between. CDR3 length: 13 residues.

This chain connects TRBV30 to TRBJ1-1; D might be TRBD1 (5 bases). V was cut by 0 bases and J by 5 bases, with 13 bases left in between. The CDR3 is made up of 14 amino acids. Germline loops: CDR1 GTSNPN, CDR2 SVGIG (reference sequence). The CDR3 loop is CAWSVEAGMTEAFF. CDR3 nucleotide sequence: TGTGCCTGGAGTGTAGAGGCAGGGATGACTGAAGCTTTCTTT.

The CDR3 is CASSARDPRGTQYF. CDR3 coding DNA: TGTGCCAGCAGCGCCCGGGACCCGCGGGGTACGCAGTATTTT. The rearrangement links TRBV9 to TRBJ2-3, with a possible D match to TRBD2 (6 bases). The germline gives CDR1 SGDLS, CDR2 YYNGEE. The CDR3 has 14 residues. V was shortened by 3 bases and J by 8 bases, with 16 bases between the two germline ends.

J is TRBJ2-3 and V is TRBV30; TRBD2 matches at 7 bases. The CDR3 consists of 15 residues. Germline CDR1 is GTSNPN and CDR2 is SVGIG (reference sequence). The V and J ends lost 0 bases and 4 bases, in that order; junction bases with no gene match: 7. CDR3 DNA: TGTGCCTGGAGTGTACGCGGGGGACTCTCAGATACGCAGTATTTT. Amino acid sequence: CAWSVRGGLSDTQYF.

The gene calls are TRBV2 and TRBJ1-1; 7 bases are shared with TRBD1. V trimming: 6 bases; J trimming: 4 bases; junction bases outside the gene matches: 5. CDR1 SNHLY and CDR2 FYNNEI come from the germline V gene. The CDR3 consists of 13 residues. This CDR3 is CASRDRTATEAFF. The CDR3 nucleotides read TGTGCCAGCAGGGACAGGACGGCCACTGAAGCTTTCTTT. Drawing the rest from reference TRBV2 and TRBJ1-1, the complete variable domain is EPEVTQTPSHQVTQMGQEVILRCVPISNHLYFYWYRQILGQKVEFLVSFYNNEISEKSEIFDDQFSVERPDGSNFTLKIRSTKLEDSAMYFCASRDRTATEAFFGQGTRLTVV.

V and J are TRBV30 and TRBJ2-2; 7 nucleotides agree with TRBD1. The CDR3 covers 15 residues. J lost 7 bases, V lost 5 bases, and 13 bases had no gene match. Germline V lookup: CDR1 GTSNPN, CDR2 SVGIG (reference sequence). This CDR3 reads CAWLQLKRGHGELFF. Here the CDR3 DNA reads TGTGCCTGGCTTCAGCTGAAAAGGGGGCACGGGGAGCTGTTTTTT.

This chain joins TRBV27 and TRBJ1-6, with a weak D call TRBD1 (5 bases). The CDR3 runs to 15 residues. The V gene lost 7 bases and the J gene lost 7 bases, with 17 bases spanning the gap. Germline V gene data show CDR1 as MNHEY and CDR2 as SMNVEV (reference sequence). Written as DNA, the CDR3 is TGTGCCAGCACCTGGGGGGGAGGGCTAAATTCACCCCTCCACTTT. It translates to CASTWGGGLNSPLHF.

Concerning this clone: The same CDR3 is also encoded by other DNA sequences in this sample. The V call is TRBV6-5, the J call TRBJ2-7; a possible D gene is TRBD2 (5 bases). The CDR3 totals 13 residues. V lost 5 bases and J lost 2, with 10 bases in between. CDR1 is MNHEY and CDR2 is SVGAGI in the germline V gene. The CDR3 nucleotides are TGTGCCAGCAGTCCGGGGAGCCCCTACGAGCAGTACTTC. It translates to CASSPGSPYEQYF.

The rearrangement joins TRBV5-1 to TRBJ2-1; 9 nucleotides line up with TRBD1. CDR3 length: 16 residues. Germline CDR1 and CDR2: SGHRS and YFSETQ. J gave up 1 base and V 4 bases, and 6 bases lay outside the gene matches. The CDR3 DNA is TGCGCCAGCAGCCGGGGACAGGGCCTTTCCTACAATGAGCAGTTCTTC. Amino acids: CASSRGQGLSYNEQFF. The whole variable domain, filled in from reference TRBV5-1 and TRBJ2-1, reads KAGVTQTPRYLIKTRGQQVTLSCSPISGHRSVSWYQQTPGQGLQFLFEYFSETQRNKGNFPGRFSGRQFSNSRSEMNVSTLELGDSALYLCASSRGQGLSYNEQFFGPGTRLTVL.

The chain couples TRBV5-6 to TRBJ1-6; 10 bases are shared with TRBD1. The CDR3 is made up of 14 amino acids. Germline V lookup: CDR1 SGHDT, CDR2 YYEEEE. The V gene end was trimmed by 2 bases and the J gene end by 10 bases; junction bases not matched to a gene: 3. The CDR3 loop reads CASSFGTGDSPLHF. CDR3 bases: TGTGCCAGCAGCTTTGGGACAGGGGACTCACCCCTCCACTTT.

This clone turned up a few times. This chain links TRBV9 with TRBJ2-1; D not certain. CDR1 SGDLS and CDR2 YYNGEE come from the germline V gene. The CDR3 totals 12 residues. V was trimmed by 0 bases and J by 6 bases, leaving 4 bases between them. In nucleotides, the CDR3 is TGTGCCAGCAGCGTAGGGATCAATGAGCAGTTCTTC. Protein sequence: CASSVGINEQFF. Variable domain in full (rest from reference TRBV9 and TRBJ2-1): DSGVTQTPKHLITATGQRVTLRCSPRSGDLSVYWYQQSLDQGLQFLIQYYNGEERAKGNILERFSAQQFPDLHSELNLSSLELGDSALYFCASSVGINEQFFGPGTRLTVL.

V and J are TRBV7-2 and TRBJ2-4, with D maybe TRBD2 (5 bases). This CDR3 has 15 amino acids. The V gene lost 4 bases and the J gene lost 6 bases, with 16 bases spanning the gap. Germline assignment: CDR1 SGHTA and CDR2 FQGNSA. DNA of the CDR3: TGTGCCAGCAGCTCCCAATGGCGGGTCGGAAACATTCAGTACTTC. Its translation: CASSSQWRVGNIQYF.

J is TRBJ2-7 and V is TRBV11-2, with D possibly TRBD2 on 6 matching bases. CDR1 is SGHAT and CDR2 is FQNNGV in the germline V gene. Between the trimmed V and J ends, which lost 7 bases and 7 bases, there was a span of 11 bases. CDR3 length: 11 residues. CDR3 coding DNA: TGTGCCAGCACCGCGGGGCGGGAGCAGTACTTC. Translated, it gives CASTAGREQYF. The whole variable domain, remainder taken from reference TRBV11-2 and TRBJ2-7, is EAGVAQSPRYKIIEKRQSVAFWCNPISGHATLYWYQQILGQGPKLLIQFQNNGVVDDSQLPKDRFSAERLKGVDSTLKIQPAKLEDSAVYLCASTAGREQYFGPGTRLTVT.

This clone was seen a few times. The chain uses TRBV6-5 and TRBJ2-7; D may match TRBD1 or TRBD2 (5 bases each). Germline CDR1 reads MNHEY; CDR2 reads SVGAGI. Trimming took 5 bases from V and 3 from J, leaving 14 bases between them. This CDR3 region has 14 residues. The CDR3 loop is CASSAPGRIYEQYF. In DNA, the CDR3 is TGTGCCAGCAGTGCGCCGGGACGGATCTACGAGCAGTACTTC.

The chain recombines TRBV5-1 with TRBJ2-2; 11 nucleotides agree with TRBD1. CDR1 SGHRS and CDR2 YFSETQ come from the germline V gene. The CDR3 contains 18 residues. V trimming: 1 base; J trimming: 5 bases; junction bases outside the gene matches: 10. The CDR3 bases are TGCGCCAGCAGCTTGCTGAGCGGACAGGGGGCGCAAACCGGGGAGCTGTTTTTT. Protein: CASSLLSGQGAQTGELFF. The variable domain in full, with the rest retrieved from reference TRBV5-1 and TRBJ2-2, is KAGVTQTPRYLIKTRGQQVTLSCSPISGHRSVSWYQQTPGQGLQFLFEYFSETQRNKGNFPGRFSGRQFSNSRSEMNVSTLELGDSALYLCASSLLSGQGAQTGELFFGEGSRLTVL.

The rearrangement links TRBV2 to TRBJ1-6; D might be TRBD1 (6 bases). Germline V gene lookup returns CDR1 SNHLY and CDR2 FYNNEI. Trimming stripped 2 bases from V and 7 bases from J, with 15 bases between. The length of the CDR3 is 16 residues. In nucleotides, the CDR3 is TGTGCCAGCAGTGAAAGGACGGACAGAACAAATTCACCCCTCCACTTT. Translation gives CASSERTDRTNSPLHF.

This clone occurred a few times. The V gene is TRBV12-2, the J gene TRBJ1-5; the D call in the table, TRBD1, was not verified against the DNA. TRBV12-2 represents a pseudogene. The CDR3 totals 16 residues. The CDR3 sequence: CASRLVGCRGGRPQHF. For the CDR3, the DNA is TGTGCAAGTCGCTTAGTTGGGTGCAGGGGTGGGAGGCCCCAGCATTTT.

The CDR3 sequence: CASGNRLNTEAFF. CDR3 in DNA: TGTGCCTCAGGGAACAGGTTGAACACTGAAGCTTTCTTT. V is TRBV9 and J is TRBJ1-1; perhaps TRBD1 as D (5 bases). The CDR3 extends over 13 amino acids. Germline V CDR1 and CDR2: SGDLS, YYNGEE. Trimming took 10 bases from V and 0 from J, leaving 13 bases between them.

This chain joins TRBV30 and TRBJ1-6; D may be TRBD1 (5 bases). Germline loops: CDR1 GTSNPN, CDR2 SVGIG (reference sequence). This CDR3 contains 14 residues. The V gene lost 0 bases and the J gene lost 6 bases, with 9 bases spanning the gap. The CDR3 sequence is CAWSVGDGNSPLHF. Here the CDR3 DNA reads TGTGCCTGGAGTGTGGGGGACGGTAATTCACCCCTCCACTTT.

Only one count was recorded for this clone. The chain uses TRBV11-2 and TRBJ2-4; no firm D call. CDR3 size: 14 residues. The germline V gene encodes CDR1 SGHAT and CDR2 FQNNGV. Trimming pared 10 bases from V and 0 bases from J, leaving 13 bases between. CDR3 DNA sequence: TGTGCCACCTCACTCAGTTTAGCCAAAAACATTCAGTACTTC. Translated: CATSLSLAKNIQYF. Complete variable domain (other parts from reference TRBV11-2 and TRBJ2-4): EAGVAQSPRYKIIEKRQSVAFWCNPISGHATLYWYQQILGQGPKLLIQFQNNGVVDDSQLPKDRFSAERLKGVDSTLKIQPAKLEDSAVYLCATSLSLAKNIQYFGAGTRLSVL.

The chain uses TRBV10-3 and TRBJ2-2; TRBD1 agrees at 8 bases. Germline V CDR1 and CDR2: ENHRY, SYGVKD. The CDR3 extends over 14 amino acids. V shed 8 bases and J 3 bases; nucleotides not matched to a gene: 5. The CDR3 region is CAIGLTGDTGELFF. The CDR3 DNA follows: TGTGCCATCGGATTGACAGGGGACACCGGGGAGCTGTTTTTT.

In this sample, this clone turned up a few times. J is TRBJ1-4 and V is TRBV10-3; 7 bases align to TRBD1. The V and J ends lost 3 bases and 8 bases, in that order; junction bases with no gene match: 6. The CDR3 is 14 residues long. Germline V CDR1 and CDR2: ENHRY, SYGVKD. CDR3 coding DNA: TGTGCCATCAGTGAACAGGGGACGGGCGAAAAACTGTTTTTT. Translated: CAISEQGTGEKLFF.

V usage is TRBV4-1 and J usage is TRBJ1-4; no definite D call. CDR1 is MGHRA, CDR2 YSYEKL, per germline. The CDR3 runs 13 residues. V lost 4 bases and J lost 5, with 8 bases in between. CDR3 sequence reads: CASSRGLNEKLFF. In DNA, the CDR3 is TGCGCCAGCAGCCGAGGACTGAATGAAAAACTGTTTTTT.

This clone appeared a few times. This rearrangement joins TRBV10-3 to TRBJ2-3; D not certain. Germline values: CDR1 ENHRY, CDR2 SYGVKD. V gave up 6 bases and J gave up 0 bases, with 4 bases separating them. The CDR3 runs to 12 residues. CDR3 in amino acids: CAIRDSTDTQYF. Here the CDR3 DNA reads TGTGCCATCAGGGACAGCACAGATACGCAGTATTTT.